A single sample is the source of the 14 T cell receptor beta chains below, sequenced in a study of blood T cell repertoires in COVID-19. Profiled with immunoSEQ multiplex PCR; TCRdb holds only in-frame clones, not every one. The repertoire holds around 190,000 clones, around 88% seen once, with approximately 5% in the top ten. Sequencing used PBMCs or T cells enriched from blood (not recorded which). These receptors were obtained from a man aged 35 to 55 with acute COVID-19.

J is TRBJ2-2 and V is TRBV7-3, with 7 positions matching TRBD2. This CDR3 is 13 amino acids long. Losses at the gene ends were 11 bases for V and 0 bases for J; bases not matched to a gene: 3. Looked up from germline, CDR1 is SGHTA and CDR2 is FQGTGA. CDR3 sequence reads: CAAGDPNTGELFF. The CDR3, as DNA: TGTGCCGCGGGGGATCCGAACACCGGGGAGCTGTTTTTT.

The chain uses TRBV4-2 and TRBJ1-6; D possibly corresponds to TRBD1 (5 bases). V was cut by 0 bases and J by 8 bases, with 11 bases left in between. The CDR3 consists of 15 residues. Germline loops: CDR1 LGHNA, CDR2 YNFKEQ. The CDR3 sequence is CASSQEPRGDSPLHF. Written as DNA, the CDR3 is TGTGCCAGCAGCCAAGAACCCCGGGGGGATTCACCCCTCCACTTT.

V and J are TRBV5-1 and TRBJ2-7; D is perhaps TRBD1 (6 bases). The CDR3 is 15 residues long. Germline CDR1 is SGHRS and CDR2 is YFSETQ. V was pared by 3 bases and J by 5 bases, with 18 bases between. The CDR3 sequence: CASSWGPGKMDEQYF. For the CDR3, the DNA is TGCGCCAGCAGCTGGGGGCCGGGGAAAATGGACGAGCAGTACTTC.

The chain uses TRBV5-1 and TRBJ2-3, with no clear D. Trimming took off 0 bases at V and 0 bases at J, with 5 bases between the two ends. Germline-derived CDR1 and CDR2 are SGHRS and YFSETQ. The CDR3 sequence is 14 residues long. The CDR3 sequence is CASSLGDSTDTQYF. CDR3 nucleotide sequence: TGCGCCAGCAGCTTGGGAGATAGCACAGATACGCAGTATTTT. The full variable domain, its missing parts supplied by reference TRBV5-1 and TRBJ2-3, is KAGVTQTPRYLIKTRGQQVTLSCSPISGHRSVSWYQQTPGQGLQFLFEYFSETQRNKGNFPGRFSGRQFSNSRSEMNVSTLELGDSALYLCASSLGDSTDTQYFGPGTRLTVL.

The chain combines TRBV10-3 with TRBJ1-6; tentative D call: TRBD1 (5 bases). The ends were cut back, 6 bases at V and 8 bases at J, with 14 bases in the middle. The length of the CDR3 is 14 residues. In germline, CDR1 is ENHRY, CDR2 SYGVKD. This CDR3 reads CAISALGPDSPLHF. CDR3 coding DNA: TGTGCCATCAGCGCTCTGGGGCCGGATTCACCCCTCCACTTT.

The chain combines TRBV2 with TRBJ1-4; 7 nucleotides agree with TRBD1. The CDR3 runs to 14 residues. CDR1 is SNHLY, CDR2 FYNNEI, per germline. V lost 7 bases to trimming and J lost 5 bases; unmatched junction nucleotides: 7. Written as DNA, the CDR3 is TGTGCCAGCATGTACAGGGGCGGGAATGAAAAACTGTTTTTT. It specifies CASMYRGGNEKLFF.

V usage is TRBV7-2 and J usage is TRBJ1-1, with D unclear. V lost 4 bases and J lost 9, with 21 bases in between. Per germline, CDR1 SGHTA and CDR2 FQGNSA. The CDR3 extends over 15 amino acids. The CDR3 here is CASSSPVLGREQAFF. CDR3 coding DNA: TGTGCCAGCAGCTCACCCGTACTAGGGCGGGAGCAAGCTTTCTTT.

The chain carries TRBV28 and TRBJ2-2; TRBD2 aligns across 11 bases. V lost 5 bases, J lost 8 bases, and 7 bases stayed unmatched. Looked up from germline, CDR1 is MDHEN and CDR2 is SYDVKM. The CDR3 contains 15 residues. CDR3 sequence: CASSELAGVSGELFF. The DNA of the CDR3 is TGTGCCAGCAGTGAACTAGCGGGAGTCTCTGGGGAGCTGTTTTTT.

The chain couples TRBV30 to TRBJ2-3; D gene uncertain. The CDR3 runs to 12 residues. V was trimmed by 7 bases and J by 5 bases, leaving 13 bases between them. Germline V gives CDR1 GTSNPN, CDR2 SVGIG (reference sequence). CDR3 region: CAFSLNRDTQYF. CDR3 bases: TGTGCCTTTTCCCTCAATAGAGATACGCAGTATTTT.

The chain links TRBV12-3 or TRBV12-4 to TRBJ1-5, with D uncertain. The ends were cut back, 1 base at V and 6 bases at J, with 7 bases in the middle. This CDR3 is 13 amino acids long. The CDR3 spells CASSLVSGQPQHF. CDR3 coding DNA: TGTGCCAGCAGTTTAGTGTCGGGTCAGCCCCAGCATTTT.

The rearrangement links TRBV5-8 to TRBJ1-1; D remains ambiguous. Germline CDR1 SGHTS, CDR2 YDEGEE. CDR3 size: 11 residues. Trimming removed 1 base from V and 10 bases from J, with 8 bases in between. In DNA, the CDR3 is TGTGCCAGCAGCTTGATGGCTGGAGCTTTCTTT. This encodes CASSLMAGAFF. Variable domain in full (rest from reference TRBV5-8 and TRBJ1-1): EAGVTQSPTHLIKTRGQQATLRCSPISGHTSVYWYQQALGLGLQFLLWYDEGEERNRGNFPPRFSGRQFPNYSSELNVNALELEDSALYLCASSLMAGAFFGQGTRLTVV.

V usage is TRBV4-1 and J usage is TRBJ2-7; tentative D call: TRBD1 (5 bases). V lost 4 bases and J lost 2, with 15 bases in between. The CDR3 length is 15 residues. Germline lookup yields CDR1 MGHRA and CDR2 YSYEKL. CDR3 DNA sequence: TGCGCCAGCAGCCCGCTCCAGGGAAGGGCCTACGAGCAGTACTTC. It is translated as CASSPLQGRAYEQYF.

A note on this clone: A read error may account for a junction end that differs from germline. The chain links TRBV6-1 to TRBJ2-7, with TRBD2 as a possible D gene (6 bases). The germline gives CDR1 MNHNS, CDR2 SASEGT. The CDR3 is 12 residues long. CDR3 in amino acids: CASSEAIGTARF. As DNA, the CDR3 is TGTGCCAGCAGTGAAGCCATCGGGACTGCACGGTTC.

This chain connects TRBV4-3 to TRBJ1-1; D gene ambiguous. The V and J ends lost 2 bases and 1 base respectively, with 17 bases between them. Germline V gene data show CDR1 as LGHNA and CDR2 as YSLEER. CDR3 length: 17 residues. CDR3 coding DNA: TGCGCCAGCAGCCAACAAGGTACCAGGCTTGGGAACACTGAAGCTTTCTTT. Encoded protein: CASSQQGTRLGNTEAFF.